This T cell receptor (beta chain) came from a study of T cells after yellow fever vaccination. Germline values: CDR1 SGHTA, CDR2 FQGNSA. The CDR3 has 13 amino acids. The V end was cut by 3 bases, the J end by 8 bases, with 11 bases between. Conversion of TCR transcripts into cDNA relied on 5'RACE template switching, which added a universal primer site and UMIs. MiXCR was run by TCRdb on the 5' RACE reads, yielding one entry per CDR3 protein. Of 500,000 to 650,000 distinct CDR3 sequences in the sample, roughly an eighth were seen once. The sample holds a few counts of this clonotype. This clonotype originated in a man aged 25 to 45 who received the YFV17D yellow fever vaccine. The sample in question was PBMCs, obtained on the day of the yellow fever booster vaccination. The chain is built from TRBV7-2 and TRBJ2-1; D is perhaps TRBD1 (6 bases). Here the CDR3 DNA reads TGTGCCAGCAGCTTCAGCAGGGGTCATGAGCAGTTCTTC. Amino acid sequence: CASSFSRGHEQFF.